This T cell receptor beta chain was found in a study of lymphopenia after photon versus proton radiotherapy. Overall study findings and caveats: Post-nadir TCR diversity decline inversely tracked overall survival among those who died. Relative stability marked proton patients; photon patients lost diversity and naive cells.

Assay used: immunoSEQ multiplex PCR; TCRdb lists only in-frame clones, some missing. The sample records about 30,000 clones, approximately 95% being singletons. With regard to this clone: Its antigen is undetermined.

CDR3 size: 13 residues. V gave up 2 bases and J gave up 4 bases, with 9 bases separating them. Germline V gene lookup returns CDR1 SGHNT and CDR2 YYREEE (reference sequence). Source: peripheral blood, taken from a patient treated with photon-based radiotherapy. The sequence was obtained from a woman in her forties or fifties with cholangiocarcinoma. This chain joins TRBV5-4 and TRBJ1-2; TRBD1 might be the D (6 bases). The CDR3 region is CASSLIGGYGYTF. As DNA, the CDR3 is TGTGCCAGCAGCTTAATAGGGGGCTATGGCTACACCTTC.